Reported below is one T cell receptor beta chain. It lacks a known antigen. Possible read error: a much larger clone is one base away. Systemically healthy Caucasian individuals from Russia, approximately 39 in total and aged 6 to 90 years, were included as donors. Each donor gave 9 to 10 milliliters of peripheral blood, collected into EDTA-treated Vacutainer tubes. Ficoll-Paque density-gradient centrifugation was used to isolate PBMCs, with at least 6 million obtained per sample. Total RNA was extracted from PBMCs with Trizol reagent, with at least 5 micrograms obtained per sample. For every donor, flow cytometry on a PBMC aliquot measured the percentage of naive CD45RAhigh/CD27high T cells. The sample comes from a study of blood T cells in healthy people across ages (dated by TCRdb to about 2015). For context, the study as a whole: In model experiments, template switching captured roughly one uniquely barcoded TCR beta cDNA molecule for every two T cells. To track age-related changes in TCR beta repertoire diversity, the study relied on deep sequencing normalized with unique cDNA molecular identifiers. The donors were split into four age groups: young (average 16 years), middle-aged (roughly 42), aged (more than 60) and long-lived (roughly 86). To avoid experimental bias, donors of different ages were distributed randomly across sequencing lanes. The study analyzed two additional independent replicas of 1 million unique cDNA reads from the same blood draw for two donors, one aged 18 to 30 and one aged 80 or older.

Libraries were prepared through 5' RACE. Sequenced using an Illumina HiSeq 2500. A second about 7 to 12 cycle PCR used a sample-barcoded 5' primer and a J-beta primer mix. A template-switch 5' adaptor carrying 12 random nucleotides introduced a unique molecular identifier onto each TCR beta cDNA molecule. Each sample yielded at least 3 million CDR3-containing paired-end reads. First-strand cDNA was synthesized from all RNA with the Mint cDNA synthesis kit, primed by a TRBC-specific oligonucleotide. All cDNA was treated with uracil-DNA glycosylase and then went through a first 18-cycle PCR with the universal primers M1SS and BC2_uni_R. The study's own analysis went as follows. For normalization, 1 million high-quality reads, each with a distinct molecular identifier, were randomly selected from each sample. Instead of being binned into consensus sequences, reads that shared molecular identifiers were thrown out. CDR3 identification, clonotype clustering and error correction used MiTCR with a Q25 quality threshold and the strictest error-elimination algorithm. A nonparametric unseen species model using Euler transformation provided a lower-bound estimate of total TCR beta diversity. In TCRdb, the public reads were trimmed at Q25 with fastp and aligned with MiXCR, with productive beta chains retained. Each entry is one CDR3 protein sequence, shown with its most common DNA and genes. These V and J calls derive from TCRdb rather than the authors' analysis. For this sample there are roughly 800,000 distinct CDR3 sequences; over 45% appear just once. The ten largest make up roughly 20% of the sample.

Overall study results and their limits: Because the CMV infection status of the donors was unknown, age-related changes in expanded clonotypes may potentially have been confounded. Estimates of total diversity from one million sequenced T cells were regarded as lower bounds and underestimates. Bulk unsorted PBMC profiling prevented conclusive comparison of naive and antigen-experienced compartments. As age increased, observed TCR beta diversity per million T cells dropped in a roughly linear way, and a significant reduction was already evident by age around 41. Observed TCR beta diversity correlated strongly with the percentage of naive T cells measured by flow cytometry. The long-lived group showed more naive CD4+ T cells, fewer expanded clones and increased TCR diversity than the aged group, suggesting age selection.

The cysteine opens and the phenylalanine closes a CDR3 of 16 amino acids. Only CDR3 DNA is held: 48 bases, read in frame from base 1. After removal of 10 bases from V and 1 base from J, the junction retains 14 bases not matched to a gene. The germline V gene encodes CDR1 SGHAT and CDR2 FQNNGV. The chain is assembled from TRBV11-2 and TRBJ2-3; 7 central bases correspond to TRBD2. The TCR sequence derives from a man aged 30 to 39 in good health. The specimen was blood. The CDR3 protein is CANILRGRGGTDTQYF. The DNA sequence follows: TGTGCCAACATCCTTAGGGGTCGGGGGGGCACAGATACGCAGTATTTT. The full variable domain, completed from the reference TRBV11-2 and TRBJ2-3 proteins outside the CDR3, reads EAGVAQSPRYKIIEKRQSVAFWCNPISGHATLYWYQQILGQGPKLLIQFQNNGVVDDSQLPKDRFSAERLKGVDSTLKIQPAKLEDSAVYLCANILRGRGGTDTQYFGPGTRLTVL.